The rows below give T cell receptor beta chains drawn from one sample of a study of T cells in Graves' hyperthyroidism and ophthalmopathy. TCRdb itself ran the multiplex PCR reads through MiXCR, one entry per CDR3 protein. The sample has about 280,000 distinct CDR3 sequences, 25% seen once. The sequenced sample was blood. The receptors stem from a man in his forties with Graves' hyperthyroidism that later progressed to Graves' ophthalmopathy. Both conserved end residues are part of each CDR3. D genes are given only for firm matches. Where a row states a size, it is once, few, many or the class of an expanded clone; other rows omit it.

V gene: TRBV19; D gene: .; clone size: many; J gene: TRBJ1-1; CDR3 DNA: TGTGCCAGTATCCGGTCGGGCAGGAGGTACACTGAAGCTTTCTTT; CDR3 protein: CASIRSGRRYTEAFF
V gene: TRBV2; D gene: .; clone size: many; J gene: TRBJ2-7; CDR3 DNA: TGTGCCAGCAGTGCTCAAAGGCTTTACGAGCAGTACTTC; CDR3 protein: CASSAQRLYEQYF
V gene: TRBV6-5; D gene: .; clone size: .; J gene: TRBJ2-2; CDR3 DNA: TGTGCCAGCAGTTACTGGGAAGGAGGGTCCGGGGAGCTGTTTTTT; CDR3 protein: CASSYWEGGSGELFF
V gene: TRBV6-5; D gene: .; clone size: many; J gene: TRBJ2-7; CDR3 DNA: TGTGCCAGCAGTTACTCTTTGGTAGGACGCTACGAGCAGTACTTC; CDR3 protein: CASSYSLVGRYEQYF
V gene: TRBV11-2; D gene: TRBD1; clone size: .; J gene: TRBJ1-6; CDR3 DNA: TGTGCCAGCAGCCCCCCCGCAGGGGGGTGGTATAATTCACCCCTCCACTTT; CDR3 protein: CASSPPAGGWYNSPLHF
V gene: TRBV20-1; D gene: TRBD1; clone size: many; J gene: TRBJ2-7; CDR3 DNA: TGCAGTGCTGTGCACAGGGGGCTGGCACCCGAGCAGTACTTC; CDR3 protein: CSAVHRGLAPEQYF
V gene: TRBV12-3/TRBV12-4; D gene: TRBD1; clone size: medium-sized; J gene: TRBJ2-7; CDR3 DNA: TGTGCCAGCAGTCTCCGGGGACAGGGCCGATACGAGCAGTACTTC; CDR3 protein: CASSLRGQGRYEQYF
V gene: TRBV6-5; D gene: TRBD2; clone size: many; J gene: TRBJ2-7; CDR3 DNA: TGTGCCAGCAGTTACGGACTAGCGGGTGGATGGTACGAGCAGTACTTC; CDR3 protein: CASSYGLAGGWYEQYF
V gene: TRBV20-1; D gene: TRBD1; clone size: .; J gene: TRBJ2-7; CDR3 DNA: TGCAGTGCTTTCTCCGGGACAGGGGCCCACGAGCAGTACTTC; CDR3 protein: CSAFSGTGAHEQYF
V gene: TRBV2; D gene: .; clone size: .; J gene: TRBJ2-7; CDR3 DNA: TGTGCCAGCAGTGAATCTTTGGTTGAGCAGTACTTC; CDR3 protein: CASSESLVEQYF
V gene: TRBV19; D gene: .; clone size: many; J gene: TRBJ2-5; CDR3 DNA: TGTGCCAGTAATCCAGTGGGGGCAGAGACCCAGTACTTC; CDR3 protein: CASNPVGAETQYF
V gene: TRBV30; D gene: .; clone size: few; J gene: TRBJ1-1; CDR3 DNA: TGTGCCTGGAATTGGAACACTGAAGCTTTCTTT; CDR3 protein: CAWNWNTEAFF
V gene: TRBV9; D gene: TRBD1; clone size: many; J gene: TRBJ1-6; CDR3 DNA: TGTGCCAGCAGCGGACAGGGTTGGGATAATTCACCCCTCCACTTT; CDR3 protein: CASSGQGWDNSPLHF
V gene: TRBV6-5; D gene: .; clone size: many; J gene: TRBJ2-2; CDR3 DNA: TGTGCCAGCAGTTACACGGCCACCGGGGAGCTGTTTTTT; CDR3 protein: CASSYTATGELFF
V gene: TRBV27; D gene: TRBD1; clone size: .; J gene: TRBJ1-1; CDR3 DNA: TGTGCCAGCAGCCGAGGACAGGGGGCCACTGAAGCTTTCTTT; CDR3 protein: CASSRGQGATEAFF
V gene: TRBV12-3/TRBV12-4; D gene: .; clone size: .; J gene: TRBJ1-2; CDR3 DNA: TGTGCCAGCAGTTGGGAACAGGGTGGAGGCTACACCTTC; CDR3 protein: CASSWEQGGGYTF
V gene: TRBV2; D gene: TRBD2; clone size: many; J gene: TRBJ2-5; CDR3 DNA: TGTGCCAGCAGTTTAGCGGGAGTGGAGACCCAGTACTTC; CDR3 protein: CASSLAGVETQYF
V gene: TRBV30; D gene: TRBD1; clone size: many; J gene: TRBJ2-5; CDR3 DNA: TGTGCCTGGACTTCAGGGGGCTTTGAGACCCAGTACTTC; CDR3 protein: CAWTSGGFETQYF
V gene: TRBV18; D gene: .; clone size: .; J gene: TRBJ2-5; CDR3 DNA: TGTGCCAGCTCACCAACGGCGAAAGAGGTCCCGTCCAAACCTCAAGAGACCCAGTACTTC; CDR3 protein: CASSPTAKEVPSKPQETQYF
V gene: TRBV19; D gene: .; clone size: many; J gene: TRBJ2-5; CDR3 DNA: TGTGCCAGTAGCCAGACGGGAAAAGAGACCCAGTACTTC; CDR3 protein: CASSQTGKETQYF
V gene: TRBV12-3/TRBV12-4; D gene: .; clone size: few; J gene: TRBJ1-5; CDR3 DNA: TGTGCCAGCAGACTATTTACCGATCAGCCCCAGCATTTT; CDR3 protein: CASRLFTDQPQHF
V gene: TRBV7-8; D gene: .; clone size: many; J gene: TRBJ1-2; CDR3 DNA: TGTGCCAGCAGCTTAAGGGACCCCTCCTATGGCTACACCTTC; CDR3 protein: CASSLRDPSYGYTF
V gene: TRBV6-1; D gene: TRBD1; clone size: .; J gene: TRBJ1-5; CDR3 DNA: TGTGCCGGACGGACAGGGTTAAATCAGCCCCAGCATTTT; CDR3 protein: CAGRTGLNQPQHF
V gene: TRBV24-1; D gene: TRBD1; clone size: many; J gene: TRBJ1-5; CDR3 DNA: TGTGCCACCAGTGACTGGACAGGCGATCAGCCCCAGCATTTT; CDR3 protein: CATSDWTGDQPQHF